This TCR beta chain was found in a study of blood T cell repertoires in COVID-19. For the study at large: Some COVID-19 samples were acute and others convalescent; all came from the United States, Italy and Spain. Sources were T cells, B-cell-depleted T cells, or PBMCs; the material itself was cDNA or gDNA.

With 0 bases clipped from V and 6 bases from J, the junction kept 10 bases outside the gene matches. The V gene's germline CDR1 is SGHRS and CDR2 YFSETQ. The length of the CDR3 is 18 residues. Authors' methods: The authors estimated nucleated cell counts from reference gene primer amplification. Libraries were prepared by immunoSEQ multiplex PCR; TCRdb keeps only in-frame clonotypes and omits some of them. D and trimming were read from the DNA, whereas the V and J calls and clone size are those reported in that table. The sample shows 240,000 or so clones, approximately 80% of them seen only once. Specimen: peripheral blood. This TCR came from a man younger than 40 who had recovered from COVID-19. The rearrangement links TRBV5-1 to TRBJ2-3; 13 positions agree with TRBD2. CDR3 loop: CASSLEGTSGAIRDTQYF. For the CDR3, the DNA is TGCGCCAGCAGCTTGGAGGGGACTAGCGGGGCCATAAGGGATACGCAGTATTTT.